A selection of T cell receptor beta chains follows, all from one sample in a study of T-cell reconstitution after alpha-beta-depleted transplantation in children. TCRdb fed the PCR reads into MiXCR, producing one record per CDR3 protein. The table lists 190,000 or so distinct CDR3 sequences, roughly 7.5% of them singletons. Source: PBMCs from the stem cell graft donor, taken from the stem cell graft. Receptor source: a human donor who donated a stem cell graft to a child with Wiskott-Aldrich syndrome. Both conserved end residues are part of each CDR3. A D gene is named only where the DNA matches it firmly. Size values are once, few and many counts, or a class for expanded clones, and some rows have none.

cdr3_nt,cdr3_aa,clone_size,j_call,d_call,v_call
TGTGCCAGCAGCTTTTCGGCCCGTAATCAGCCCCAGCATTTT,CASSFSARNQPQHF,.,TRBJ1-5,.,TRBV7-8
TGTGCCAGCAGCCCTCCGAACGCTAATGAAAAACTGTTTTTT,CASSPPNANEKLFF,many,TRBJ1-4,.,TRBV7-2
TGCGCCAGCAGCCTTAGCGGGACCCGCGGGGCCAACGTCCTGACTTTC,CASSLSGTRGANVLTF,few,TRBJ2-6,TRBD2,TRBV5-1
TGTGCCAGCAGCCGTATGGATCAGCCCCAGCATTTT,CASSRMDQPQHF,many,TRBJ1-5,.,TRBV3-1
TGTGCCAGCAGCTTAAGCAGGGGGCGGGTAGGCACTGAAGCTTTCTTT,CASSLSRGRVGTEAFF,many,TRBJ1-1,TRBD1,TRBV7-2
TGTGCCAGCAGCAAAGAGCGGGGCGAGGTTAACGAGCCCCAGCATTTT,CASSKERGEVNEPQHF,many,TRBJ1-5,.,TRBV21-1
TGCAGCGTCAATCGAGCGGGGGCCCCAGATACGCAGTATTTT,CSVNRAGAPDTQYF,many,TRBJ2-3,TRBD2,TRBV29-1
TGCAGTGCCCCTCGTATGGGCACTGAAGCTTTCTTT,CSAPRMGTEAFF,many,TRBJ1-1,.,TRBV20-1
TGTGCCAGCAGCTTTACTAGGGCCTCTGGGGCCTGGACTAGCGGGAGATCGATCGACAATGAGCAGTTCTTC,CASSFTRASGAWTSGRSIDNEQFF,many,TRBJ2-1,.,TRBV12-1
TGCAGCGTTGTGAGTGATAGCTCCTACGAGCAGTACTTC,CSVVSDSSYEQYF,many,TRBJ2-7,.,TRBV29-1
TGTGCCAGCAGCTTAGTTGAAAAACTGTTTTTT,CASSLVEKLFF,many,TRBJ1-4,.,TRBV7-9
TGTGCCAGTACCTTGACGGGGAATACCCCCTACGAGCAGTACTTC,CASTLTGNTPYEQYF,.,TRBJ2-7,.,TRBV19
TGTGCCAGCTCACCACTGTACAGGGATACAGATACGCAGTATTTT,CASSPLYRDTDTQYF,.,TRBJ2-3,.,TRBV18
TGTGCCACCAGTGTTAGCGGGTACACCGGGGAGCTGTTTTTT,CATSVSGYTGELFF,many,TRBJ2-2,TRBD2,TRBV24-1
TGTGCCAGCAGCCAAGGACTCGAGGTCTCCTACGAGCAGTACTTC,CASSQGLEVSYEQYF,many,TRBJ2-7,.,TRBV7-6
TGTGCCAGCAGTTGGGAAGGTGACACTGAAGCTTTCTTT,CASSWEGDTEAFF,many,TRBJ1-1,.,TRBV12-3/TRBV12-4
TGTGCCAGCAGCTTCGACAGGGTCGGCTACGAGCAGTACTTC,CASSFDRVGYEQYF,many,TRBJ2-7,TRBD1,TRBV7-2
TGTGCCAGCAGTTACCGAGCGGGGGGTACCCACGAGCAGTACTTC,CASSYRAGGTHEQYF,many,TRBJ2-7,TRBD2,TRBV6-5
TGTGCCAGCAGCCTACGGACAGGGGGAGGAACTGAAGCTTTCTTT,CASSLRTGGGTEAFF,few,TRBJ1-1,TRBD1,TRBV3-1
TGTGCCAGCAGCCGTATGACCATGGGCACTAACACTGAAGCTTTCTTT,CASSRMTMGTNTEAFF,many,TRBJ1-1,.,TRBV5-6
TGTGCCAGCAGTGTATTACTAGGGGGTGCAGATACGCAGTATTTT,CASSVLLGGADTQYF,many,TRBJ2-3,.,TRBV2
TGTGCCAGCAGTACTAGCGGGGGGGCAAGAATAGAGACCCAGTACTTC,CASSTSGGARIETQYF,many,TRBJ2-5,TRBD2,TRBV27
TGTGCCAGCAGGGGCGCCGCCTATAATTCACCCCTCCACTTT,CASRGAAYNSPLHF,many,TRBJ1-6,.,TRBV12-3/TRBV12-4
TGTGCCAGCAGTTTCAGCGGCATCTCTGGAAACACCATATATTTT,CASSFSGISGNTIYF,many,TRBJ1-3,.,TRBV27
TGTGCCAGCAGCCTAAAGGTTTCCACCGGGGAGCTGTTTTTT,CASSLKVSTGELFF,many,TRBJ2-2,.,TRBV3-1
TGTGCCAGCACCACCAGAGGGACAGGGGGCCCTCTAGCCAAAAACATTCAGTACTTC,CASTTRGTGGPLAKNIQYF,many,TRBJ2-4,TRBD1,TRBV12-3/TRBV12-4
TGTGCCAGCAGCCCCGGACGTATTACGACCTACGAGCAGTACTTC,CASSPGRITTYEQYF,many,TRBJ2-7,.,TRBV7-6
TGCAGCGTTGAGAAGGAGACAGATACGCAGTATTTT,CSVEKETDTQYF,many,TRBJ2-3,.,TRBV29-1